This paragraph covers one T cell receptor beta chain sequence. The antigen is not known. The data were obtained in a study of naive and memory T cell subsets. Four subsets defined by CD45RA and CD27 were sorted after CD3, CD4, CD8 and live/dead staining. Broader study findings: There was no ground truth to check naive and memory subset results. Gini index rose across naive, CM, EM and EMRA in CD4 and CD8. Over 90% of naive TCR sequences appeared only once, unlike memory subsets.

Both TRBC1 and TRBC2 were covered by a beta constant-region primer of two equimolar oligonucleotides. From the UMI-ligation and nested PCR reads, TCRdb called clonotypes with MiXCR, one entry per CDR3 protein. The table lists approximately 89,000 distinct CDR3 sequences, 7% to 7.5% of them singletons. This TCR came from a human donor in good health. Sequencing was performed on central memory CD4+ T cells from blood.

The CDR3 protein is CASSPLAGGSSYEQFF. In nucleotides, the CDR3 is TGTGCCAGCAGCCCCTTAGCGGGAGGCTCGTCATACGAGCAGTTCTTC. The chain recombines TRBV5-4 with TRBJ2-1, with 10 bases matching TRBD2. This CDR3 region has 16 residues. V was clipped by 4 bases and J by 10 bases; unmatched bases: 14. From germline, CDR1 is SGHNT and CDR2 YYREEE (reference sequence).